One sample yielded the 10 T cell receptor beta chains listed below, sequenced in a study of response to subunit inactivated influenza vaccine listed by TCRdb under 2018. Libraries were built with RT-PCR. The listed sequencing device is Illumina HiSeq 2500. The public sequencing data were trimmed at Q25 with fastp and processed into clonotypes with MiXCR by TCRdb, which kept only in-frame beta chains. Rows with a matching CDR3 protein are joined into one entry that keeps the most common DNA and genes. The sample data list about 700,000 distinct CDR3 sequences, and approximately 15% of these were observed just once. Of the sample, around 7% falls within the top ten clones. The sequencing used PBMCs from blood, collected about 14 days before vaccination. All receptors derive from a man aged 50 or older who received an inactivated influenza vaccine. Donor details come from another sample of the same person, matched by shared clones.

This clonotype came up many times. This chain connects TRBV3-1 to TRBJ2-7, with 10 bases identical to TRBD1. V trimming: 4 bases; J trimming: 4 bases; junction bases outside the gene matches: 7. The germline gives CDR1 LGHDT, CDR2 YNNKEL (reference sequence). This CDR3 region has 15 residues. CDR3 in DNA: TGTGCCAGCAGCCGACCGGGACAGGGGACGTACGAGCAGTACTTC. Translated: CASSRPGQGTYEQYF.

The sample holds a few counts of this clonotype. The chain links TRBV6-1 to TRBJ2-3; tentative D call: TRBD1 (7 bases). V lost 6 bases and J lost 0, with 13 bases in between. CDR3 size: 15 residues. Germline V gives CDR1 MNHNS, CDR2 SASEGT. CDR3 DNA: TGTGCCAGCAGGCGGGGACAGACTAGCACAGATACGCAGTATTTT. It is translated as CASRRGQTSTDTQYF.

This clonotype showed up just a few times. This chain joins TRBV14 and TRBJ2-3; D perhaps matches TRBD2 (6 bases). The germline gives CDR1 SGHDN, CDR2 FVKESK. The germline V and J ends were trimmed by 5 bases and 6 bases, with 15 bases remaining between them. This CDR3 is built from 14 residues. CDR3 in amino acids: CASSVLAALDTQYF. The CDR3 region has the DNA TGTGCCAGCAGCGTACTAGCTGCCCTGGATACGCAGTATTTT. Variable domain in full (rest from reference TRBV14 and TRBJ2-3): EAGVTQFPSHSVIEKGQTVTLRCDPISGHDNLYWYRRVMGKEIKFLLHFVKESKQDESGMPNNRFLAERTGGTYSTLKVQPAELEDSGVYFCASSVLAALDTQYFGPGTRLTVL.

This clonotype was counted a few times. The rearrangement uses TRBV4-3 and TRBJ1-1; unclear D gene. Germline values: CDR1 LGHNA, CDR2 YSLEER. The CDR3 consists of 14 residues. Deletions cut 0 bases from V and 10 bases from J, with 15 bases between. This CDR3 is CASSQDRLVSAAFF. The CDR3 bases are TGCGCCAGCAGCCAAGATCGGCTCGTGAGCGCAGCTTTCTTT.

The CDR3 region is CASTVGFGEQYF. The CDR3, as DNA: TGTGCCAGCACCGTCGGCTTCGGCGAGCAGTACTTC. The rearrangement uses TRBV7-2 and TRBJ2-7, with D unresolved. This CDR3 contains 12 residues. Trimming cost V 7 bases and J 6 bases, with 13 bases left between them. In germline, CDR1 is SGHTA, CDR2 FQGNSA.

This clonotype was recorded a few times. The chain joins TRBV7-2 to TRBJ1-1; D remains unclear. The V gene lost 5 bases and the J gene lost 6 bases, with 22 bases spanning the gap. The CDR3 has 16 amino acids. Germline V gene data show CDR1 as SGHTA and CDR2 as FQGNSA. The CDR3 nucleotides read TGTGCCAGCAGCCTACGGGCCATTAAACTGAGCGCTGAAGCTTTCTTT. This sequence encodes CASSLRAIKLSAEAFF.

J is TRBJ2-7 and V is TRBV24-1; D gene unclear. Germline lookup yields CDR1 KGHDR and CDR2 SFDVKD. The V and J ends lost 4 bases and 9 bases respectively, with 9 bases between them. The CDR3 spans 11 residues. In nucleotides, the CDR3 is TGTGCCACCAGTGACCTCGACGGGCAGTACTTC. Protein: CATSDLDGQYF.

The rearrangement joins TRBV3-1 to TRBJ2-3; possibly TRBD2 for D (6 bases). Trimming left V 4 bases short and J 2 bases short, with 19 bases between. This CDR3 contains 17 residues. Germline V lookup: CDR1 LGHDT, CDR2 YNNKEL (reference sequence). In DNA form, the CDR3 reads TGTGCCAGCAGCCCAAGAATAGGAGGGACCAACACAGATACGCAGTATTTT. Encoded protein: CASSPRIGGTNTDTQYF.

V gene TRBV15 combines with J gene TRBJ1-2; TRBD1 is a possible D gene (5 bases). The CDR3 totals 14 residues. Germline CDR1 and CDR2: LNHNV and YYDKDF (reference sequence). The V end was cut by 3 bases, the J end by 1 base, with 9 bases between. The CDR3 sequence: CATSSTGGNYGYTF. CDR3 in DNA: TGTGCCACCAGCAGCACGGGGGGTAACTATGGCTACACCTTC.

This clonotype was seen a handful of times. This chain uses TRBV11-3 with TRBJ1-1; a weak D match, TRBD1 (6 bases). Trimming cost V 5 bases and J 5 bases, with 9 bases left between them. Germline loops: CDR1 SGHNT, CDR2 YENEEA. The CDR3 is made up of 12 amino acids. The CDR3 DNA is TGTGCCAGCAGCAAAGGGGGGACTGAAGCTTTCTTT. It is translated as CASSKGGTEAFF.